The T cell receptor (beta chain) described here comes from a study of CD8+ T cells in alopecia areata listed by TCRdb under 2018. About the investigation overall: The treated patients took part in an open-label pilot trial in which moderate-to-severe alopecia areata was treated with oral tofacitinib at 5 to 10 mg twice daily. Tofacitinib was given for 6 to 18 months, followed by 6 months of follow-up off drug to assess delayed response and recurrence. For the treated patients, the SALT score, which quantifies what percentage of scalp surface area is affected, served as the measure of disease severity. The study used high-throughput TCRbeta sequencing to examine T cell clonal expansion in alopecia areata, in both the C3H/HeJ mouse model and human patients. Human TCRbeta sequencing covered scalp tissue and sorted CD4+ and CD8+ peripheral blood T cells from patchy and totalis/universalis alopecia areata patients and healthy controls. Biopsies were taken from tofacitinib-treated patients at baseline and again at 4 and 24 weeks into treatment, and several of those patients also had a later scalp biopsy. Clonality in the scalp was compared among normal scalp (n=4), patchy alopecia areata scalp (n=8), and alopecia totalis/universalis scalp (n=8). RNA was extracted with the PAXgene miRNA kit for fixed scalp, the miRNeasy kit for PBMCs, and the RNeasy kit for mouse skin. immunoSEQ multiplex PCR using 35 Vbeta forward primers and 13 Jbeta reverse primers was used to amplify TCRbeta CDR3 regions. The paper's findings and limits, for the study overall: Higher clonality and more expanded CD8+ clones were observed in lesional scalp than in normal scalp, particularly in alopecia totalis/universalis, a finding suggestive of antigenic drive. Tofacitinib significantly lowered scalp clonality and the number of expanded CD8+ clones among the top 100 scalp clones. Because the treated cohort was small and included a single nonresponder, larger studies are needed to assess links between baseline CD8+ expansion and response. Many expanded lesional clones persisted in scalp and blood during tofacitinib treatment, which may partly explain relapse after stopping treatment. Resident alphabeta T cells in normal human skin are also sequenced, complicating scalp TCR repertoire analysis, unlike mouse skin dominated by gammadelta T cells. Shared TCR sequences between patients were less evident than in mice, which may be partly attributable to HLA diversity in the patient population.

The CDR3 holds 15 amino acids from the cysteine to the phenylalanine. Only the CDR3 portion is preserved as DNA: 45 bases, with reading frame beginning at the first base. The germline V gene encodes CDR1 SGHDT and CDR2 YYEEEE. V is pared back by 2 bases and J by 0 bases, with 11 bases lying between the germline termini. To prepare the library, the immunoSEQ multiplex PCR assay was applied. RNA was extracted from all samples and reverse transcribed into cDNA as template for TCR sequencing. First-strand cDNA was synthesized with SuperScript III using a 2:1 mix of oligo-dT and random hexamers. A synthetic immune receptor repertoire was used to assess amplification bias, and residual bias was removed computationally. As for the authors' bioinformatics: Raw reads were preprocessed to remove errors, and CDR3 was defined by IMGT conventions from the conserved cysteine to phenylalanine. Clonality was computed by normalizing Shannon entropy by log2 of the number of productive unique TCRs and subtracting the result from 1. CD4 or CD8 identity of scalp clones was inferred by cross-referencing scalp TCRbeta sequences with sorted blood CD4 and CD8 repertoires. Sourced from immuneACCESS, this table was stored by TCRdb with only in-frame sequences that have V and J called. A share of the clones is absent; for the studies checked, an unresolved V gene accounts for under half, and the remainder has no known explanation. D and trimming come from the DNA, and the V and J calls and clone size come from that table. The sample profile shows fewer than 250,000 clones; around 60% of them were found once. Clones ranked in the top ten supply approximately 1.2% of the sample.

Read against the paper, the sample's treatment or condition label means: oral pan-JAK inhibitor, 5-10 mg twice daily. Peripheral blood and lesional scalp punch biopsies were obtained from patients with alopecia areata. PBMCs were separated by density centrifugation and stained for CD3, CD4 and CD8, after which CD4+ and CD8+ T cells were sorted on a FACSAria. This clone was observed a handful of times. Its antigen is not yet known. Base qualities were left out, and no much larger clone turns up one base away. Source: CD4+ T cells sorted from blood, taken at week 49, from a patient treated with tofacitinib. The chain is made from TRBV5-6 and TRBJ1-1, with no confidently assigned D gene. This clonotype originated in a human donor with alopecia areata. In nucleotide form, the sequence is TGTGCCAGCAGCTTACAACCGGGGATGAACACTGAAGCTTTCTTT. Translated, this is CASSLQPGMNTEAFF.